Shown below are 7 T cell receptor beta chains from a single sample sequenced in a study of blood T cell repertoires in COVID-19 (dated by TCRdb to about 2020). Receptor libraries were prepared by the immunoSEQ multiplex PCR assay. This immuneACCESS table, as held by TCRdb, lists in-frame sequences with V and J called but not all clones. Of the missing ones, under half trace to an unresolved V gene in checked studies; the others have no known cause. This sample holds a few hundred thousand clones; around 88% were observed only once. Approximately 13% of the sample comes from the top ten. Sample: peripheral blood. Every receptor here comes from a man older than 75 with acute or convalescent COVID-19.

CDR3 sequence: CSTLTGITEAFF. The CDR3, as DNA: TGCAGTACCTTGACAGGAATCACTGAAGCTTTCTTT. J is TRBJ1-1 and V is TRBV29-1; D perhaps matches TRBD1 (6 bases). This CDR3 contains 12 residues. Germline assignment: CDR1 SQVTM and CDR2 ANQGSEA.

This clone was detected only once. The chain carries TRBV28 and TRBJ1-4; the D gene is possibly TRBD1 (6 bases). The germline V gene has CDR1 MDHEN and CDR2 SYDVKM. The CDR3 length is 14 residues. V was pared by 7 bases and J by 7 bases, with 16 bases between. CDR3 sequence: CASNSRGAGEKLFF. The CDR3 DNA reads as TGTGCCAGCAACTCCAGGGGCGCAGGTGAAAAACTGTTTTTT.

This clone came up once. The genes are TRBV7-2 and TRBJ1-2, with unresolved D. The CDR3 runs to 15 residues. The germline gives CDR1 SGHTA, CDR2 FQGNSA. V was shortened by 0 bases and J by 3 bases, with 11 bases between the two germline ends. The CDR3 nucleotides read TGTGCCAGCAGCTTAGCCCCTGGCATGGACTATGGCTACACCTTC. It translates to CASSLAPGMDYGYTF.

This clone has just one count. DNA for the CDR3: TGTGCCACCCGGAGCGACTCTGGGGCCAACGTCCTGACTTTC. Translating it yields CATRSDSGANVLTF. The chain combines TRBV2 with TRBJ2-6; no firm D call. Germline lookup yields CDR1 SNHLY and CDR2 FYNNEI. Trimming stripped 10 bases from V and 0 bases from J, with 10 bases between. This CDR3 spans 14 amino acids.

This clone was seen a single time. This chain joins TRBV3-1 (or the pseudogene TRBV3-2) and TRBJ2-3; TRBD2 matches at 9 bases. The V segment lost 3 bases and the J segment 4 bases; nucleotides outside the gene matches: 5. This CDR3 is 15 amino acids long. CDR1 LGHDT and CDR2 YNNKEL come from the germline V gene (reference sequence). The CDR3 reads CASSHQAGGSDTQYF. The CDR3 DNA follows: TGTGCCAGCAGCCACCAAGCGGGGGGCTCAGATACGCAGTATTTT.

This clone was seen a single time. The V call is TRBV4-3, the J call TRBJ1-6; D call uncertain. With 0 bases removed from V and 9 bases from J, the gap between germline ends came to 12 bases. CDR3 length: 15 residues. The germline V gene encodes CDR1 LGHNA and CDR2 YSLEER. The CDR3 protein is CASSQDEAHRSPLHF. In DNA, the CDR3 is TGCGCCAGCAGCCAAGATGAGGCTCACCGTTCACCCCTCCACTTT.

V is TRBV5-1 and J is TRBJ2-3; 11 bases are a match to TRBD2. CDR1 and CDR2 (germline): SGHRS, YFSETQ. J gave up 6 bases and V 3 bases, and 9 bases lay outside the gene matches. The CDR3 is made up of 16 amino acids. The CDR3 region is CASSSVSGGAGDTQYF. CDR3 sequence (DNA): TGCGCCAGCAGCTCGGTTAGCGGGGGGGCGGGTGATACGCAGTATTTT.